This T cell receptor beta chain was retrieved from a study of human T cells and chemical hapten exposure. The time point denotes: patch test 1, 2 weeks after DPC sensitization. The treatment was: therapeutic diphenylcyclopropenone sensitization with weekly scalp DPC. Germline-derived CDR1 and CDR2 are ENHRY and SYGVKD. V was pared by 1 base and J by 4 bases, with 9 bases between. The CDR3 is 14 residues long. MiXCR, applied by TCRdb to the RACE reads, yields one record per CDR3 protein. The repertoire has about 340,000 distinct CDR3 sequences, around 7% of them found once; the top ten carry approximately 8%. A few counts support this clonotype.

The source of this sequence is a woman aged 18 to 35 with alopecia areata. Some clones in this sample may be carry-over from other donors' samples. The J gene is TRBJ2-3, the V gene TRBV10-3; no definite D call. Source: whole blood, taken in connection with sensitization to the hapten diphenylcyclopropenone (DPC). The CDR3 region has the DNA TGTGCCATCAGTGAGTTTACTATTTCAGATACGCAGTATTTT. Protein: CAISEFTISDTQYF.